This T cell receptor beta chain originates from a study of early T cells in non-severe SARS-CoV-2 infection. The wider study: Chains stayed unpaired after sequencing of bulk RNA from unsorted whole blood.

This CDR3 spans 12 amino acids. V lost 7 bases to trimming and J lost 4 bases, with 10 bases between them. Notes on this clonotype: Its target is not known.

Study outcomes and limitations: Anti-spike CD8 responses were favored by VDJdb matching, which missed private and CD4 specificities.

Unique molecular identifiers were affixed to single, distinct cDNA molecules. Each CDR3 protein gets one entry after TCRdb re-called the 5' RACE reads with MiXCR. This sample yields approximately 69,000 distinct CDR3 sequences, of which 10% to 15% are seen a single time; more than 5.5% belongs to the top ten. This TCR was recovered from an adult who was a healthcare worker with PCR-confirmed SARS-CoV-2 infection or an uninfected control (not recorded which). Sequences were obtained from whole blood. The rearrangement links TRBV12-3 or TRBV12-4 to TRBJ2-5, with D tentatively TRBD2 (5 bases). CDR3 protein: CASTGVRETQYF. The CDR3 DNA sequence: TGTGCCAGCACCGGGGTTAGAGAGACCCAGTACTTC.